The 13 T cell receptor beta chains presented below share a single source sample, sequenced in a study of CD8 T cells in ankylosing spondylitis. From the 5' RACE reads, TCRdb called clonotypes with MiXCR, one entry per CDR3 protein. The sample carries around 230,000 distinct CDR3 sequences, roughly 8% recorded once. Input material: blood, either unsorted or a sorted T cell fraction (not recorded which). These receptors came from a female donor with ankylosing spondylitis or in good health (not recorded which).

This clonotype was seen many times. CDR3 DNA: TGTGCCAGCAGCCTGGCAGGGGCTCCTGGAAACACCATATATTTT. This sequence encodes CASSLAGAPGNTIYF. This chain joins TRBV7-2 and TRBJ1-3; D is possibly TRBD1 (6 bases). The V gene's germline CDR1 is SGHTA and CDR2 FQGNSA. Trimming stripped 5 bases from V and 2 bases from J, with 13 bases between. CDR3 length: 15 amino acids.

This clonotype was found many times. The chain joins TRBV6-2 or TRBV6-3 to TRBJ1-1; possible D gene TRBD1, 6 bases. The CDR3 is 12 residues long. Trimming took 7 bases from V and 4 from J, leaving 10 bases between them. The V gene's germline CDR1 is MNHEY and CDR2 SVGEGT. This chain's CDR3 is CASKEGGTEAFF. CDR3 coding DNA: TGTGCCAGCAAAGAAGGGGGCACTGAAGCTTTCTTT.

This clonotype was observed many times. The genes are TRBV20-1 and TRBJ2-1, with 10 nucleotides matching TRBD1. J lost 8 bases, V lost 3 bases, and 7 bases had no gene match. CDR1 is DFQATT, CDR2 SNEGSKA, per germline (reference sequence). CDR3 size: 14 residues. The chain's CDR3 is CSARKTGGRYEQFF. CDR3 sequence (DNA): TGCAGTGCTAGGAAGACAGGGGGCAGGTATGAGCAGTTCTTC.

This clonotype was counted many times. The chain is built from TRBV20-1 and TRBJ2-4; D is unresolved. This CDR3 spans 11 amino acids. The V and J ends lost 2 bases and 6 bases respectively, with 5 bases between them. Germline values: CDR1 DFQATT, CDR2 SNEGSKA (reference sequence). The CDR3 sequence: CSARWTNIQYF. CDR3 DNA: TGCAGTGCTAGATGGACAAACATTCAGTACTTC.

This clonotype was seen repeatedly, ten times or more. This chain's CDR3 is CASSSGRSADTQYF. CDR3 nucleotides: TGTGCCAGCAGTAGTGGGAGAAGTGCAGATACGCAGTATTTT. The chain employs TRBV2 and TRBJ2-3, with D perhaps TRBD2 (5 bases). Trimming shortened V by 5 bases and J by 4 bases, and 13 bases separated the two germline ends. The CDR3 consists of 14 residues. Germline loops: CDR1 SNHLY, CDR2 FYNNEI. Supplemented by reference TRBV2 and TRBJ2-3, the full variable domain reads EPEVTQTPSHQVTQMGQEVILRCVPISNHLYFYWYRQILGQKVEFLVSFYNNEISEKSEIFDDQFSVERPDGSNFTLKIRSTKLEDSAMYFCASSSGRSADTQYFGPGTRLTVL.

This clonotype was observed at least ten times. The chain carries TRBV12-3 or TRBV12-4 and TRBJ1-1; D is undetermined. This CDR3 comprises 13 residues. V shed 3 bases and J shed 4 bases, with 9 bases lying between them. The CDR3: CASSFWGFTEAFF. The CDR3 DNA sequence: TGTGCCAGCAGTTTTTGGGGTTTCACTGAAGCTTTCTTT.

There are many counts of this clonotype. The chain employs TRBV15 and TRBJ1-2, with 7 nucleotides matching TRBD1. V trimming: 0 bases; J trimming: 8 bases; junction bases outside the gene matches: 6. The CDR3 has 14 residues. Germline CDR1 LNHNV, CDR2 YYDKDF (reference sequence). The CDR3: CATSRDQGVEGYTF. CDR3 nucleotides: TGTGCCACCAGCAGAGATCAGGGGGTTGAAGGCTACACCTTC.

This clonotype was counted many times. The DNA for the CDR3 is TGTGCCAGCAGTGATGGGCGGATTTCCTACGAGCAGTACTTC. It yields the protein CASSDGRISYEQYF. The rearrangement links TRBV25-1 to TRBJ2-7; no definite D call. The V gene lost 3 bases and the J gene lost 1 base, with 10 bases spanning the gap. CDR1 and CDR2 (germline): MGHDK, SYGVNS. This CDR3 spans 14 amino acids.

This clonotype showed up many times. The chain combines TRBV7-2 with TRBJ2-5, with TRBD2 as a possible D gene (5 bases). The V end lost 5 bases, the J end lost 5 bases, and 12 bases lay between the germline ends. CDR1 and CDR2 from the germline V gene are SGHTA and FQGNSA. The CDR3 runs to 13 residues. CDR3 loop: CASSIGGPETQYF. CDR3 sequence (DNA): TGTGCCAGCAGCATCGGAGGTCCGGAGACCCAGTACTTC.

The sample holds a few counts of this clonotype. CDR3 in DNA: TGTGCCAGCAGCCCCGGGACTAGCGGGAGCGGATCTGGGGCCAACGTCCTGACTTTC. It encodes CASSPGTSGSGSGANVLTF. The chain employs TRBV7-8 and TRBJ2-6; 14 bases are a match to TRBD2. CDR1 and CDR2 (germline): SGHVS, FQNEAQ. Trimming took 5 bases from V and 1 from J; bases not matched to a gene: 7. This CDR3 region has 19 residues.

This clonotype was detected ten times or more. The chain links TRBV3-1 to TRBJ1-4; D uncertain. CDR3 length: 15 residues. With 3 bases removed from V and 0 bases from J, the gap between germline ends came to 8 bases. CDR1 LGHDT and CDR2 YNNKEL come from the germline V gene (reference sequence). CDR3 DNA sequence: TGTGCCAGCAGCCAGAATATTGCAACTAATGAAAAACTGTTTTTT. Protein sequence: CASSQNIATNEKLFF. The entire variable domain, with the rest obtained from reference TRBV3-1 and TRBJ1-4, is as follows: DTAVSQTPKYLVTQMGNDKSIKCEQNLGHDTMYWYKQDSKKFLKIMFSYNNKELIINETVPNRFSPKSPDKAHLNLHINSLELGDSAVYFCASSQNIATNEKLFFGSGTQLSVL.

This clonotype was found many times. The rearrangement joins TRBV5-1 to TRBJ1-2, with TRBD1 matching 7 bases. CDR3 length: 14 residues. In germline, CDR1 is SGHRS, CDR2 YFSETQ. J was trimmed by 2 bases and V by 2 bases; bases with no gene match: 3. Written as DNA, the CDR3 is TGCGCCAGCAGCTTAACACAGGGGAACTATGGCTACACCTTC. This encodes CASSLTQGNYGYTF.

This clonotype was seen just once. V and J are TRBV29-1 and TRBJ2-6; tentatively, D is TRBD2 (5 bases). The CDR3 has 16 residues. The ends were cut back, 6 bases at V and 1 base at J, with 16 bases in the middle. Germline loops: CDR1 SQVTM, CDR2 ANQGSEA. In DNA, the CDR3 is TGCAGCGTAGGAAGGGAGCTGAGTTCTGGGGCCAACGTCCTGACTTTC. Translating gives CSVGRELSSGANVLTF.